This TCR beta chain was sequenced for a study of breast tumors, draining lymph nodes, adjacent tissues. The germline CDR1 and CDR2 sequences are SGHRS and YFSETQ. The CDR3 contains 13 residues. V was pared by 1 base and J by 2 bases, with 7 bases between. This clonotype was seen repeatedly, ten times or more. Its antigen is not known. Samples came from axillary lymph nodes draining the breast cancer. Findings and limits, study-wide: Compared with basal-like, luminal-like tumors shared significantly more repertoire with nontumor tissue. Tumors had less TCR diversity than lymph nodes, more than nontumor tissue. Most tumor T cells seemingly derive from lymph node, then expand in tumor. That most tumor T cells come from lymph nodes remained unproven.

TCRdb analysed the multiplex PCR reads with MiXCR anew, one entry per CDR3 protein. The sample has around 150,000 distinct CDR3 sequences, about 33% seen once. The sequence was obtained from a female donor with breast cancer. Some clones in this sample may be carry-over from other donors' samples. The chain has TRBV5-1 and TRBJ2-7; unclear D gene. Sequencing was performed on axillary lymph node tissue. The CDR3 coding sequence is TGCGCCAGCAGCTTGAACAGCGCCTACGAGCAGTACTTC. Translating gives CASSLNSAYEQYF.